This T cell receptor beta chain was captured by sequencing in a study of regulatory T cells in long-lasting Graves disease (dated by TCRdb to the early 2020s). Background for the entire study: Persistent Graves' disease was defined as persistently positive TSH receptor autoantibodies together with antithyroid drug treatment for over 5 years. Persistent Graves' disease patients were compared with newly diagnosed Graves' disease patients by peripheral blood TCR sequencing and RNA sequencing. The study took place in China and was registered as a clinical trial. TCR sequencing covered around 13 persistent and approximately 20 newly diagnosed Graves' disease patients, around 33 samples in total. Persistent Graves' disease patients in the clinical cohort had taken antithyroid drugs for about 10.3 years on average.

Receptor amplification or capture employed multiplex PCR. Sequenced using an Illumina HiSeq 4000. iRepertoire HTBI primers and Arm-PCR amplification of CDR3 regions were used to construct TCR beta libraries. Before sequencing, the PCR products underwent gel purification. The original pipeline was this. Gene usage analysis of CDR3 amino acid clonotypes used the 62 TRBV and some 15 TRBJ segments found across samples. Filtered high-quality paired reads were merged into contigs using COPE and FqMerger. BLAST was used to align contigs to IMGT TRBV, TRBD and TRBJ reference genes, with CDR3 defined following IMGT. Any clonotype with a frequency above 0.1% was classified as a highly expanded clone. Shannon entropy was used to measure repertoire diversity, and the Gini coefficient was used to measure V-J evenness. Public clonotypes were defined as clonotypes shared by more than one individual. TCRdb reran the public reads through fastp at Q25 and MiXCR, keeping productive beta chains. Each CDR3 protein appears once, grouped with its most common genes and DNA. These V and J calls originate from TCRdb's pipeline instead of the authors' own analysis. The sample includes over 450,000 distinct CDR3 sequences, with 20% to 25% observed a single time. 7% to 9% of the sample is in the top ten clones.

A remark on this clonotype: It lacks a known antigen. The input lacks base qualities; no much larger clone sits a single base away.

The germline V end is reduced by 6 bases and the J end by 7 bases; junction bases left unmatched: 8. As encoded in the germline V gene, CDR1 is MNHNS while CDR2 is SASEGT. The CDR3 spans 14 residues, from the cysteine through the phenylalanine. Just the 42-base CDR3 DNA is kept, in frame starting at base 1. The intended sense of this specimen's time point label: persistent/refractory GD, antithyroid drugs over 5 years with positive TRAb. For both TCR sequencing and RNA sequencing, RNA was extracted from PBMCs using TRIzol. The diagnosis of Graves' disease followed American Thyroid Association guidelines. The patients came from an endocrinology department in Xi'an, China. Each patient gave roughly 10 milliliters of peripheral blood, collected in an EDTA anticoagulant tube. Ficoll Paque Plus density gradient separation was used to isolate PBMCs, and no further T cell sorting was done. RNA quality was checked with an Agilent 2100 Bioanalyzer and agarose gel, and concentration with a NanoDrop 2000.

The study at large found these results: Only peripheral blood was studied, because thyroid tissue, the primary lesion, was inaccessible. A larger number of public clonotypes was shared among persistent patients (about 2,700) than among newly diagnosed patients (roughly 1,000). Sequencing and analysis were limited to the TCR beta chain. Persistent disease showed preferential use of TRBV28, TRBJ1-2 and TRBJ2-5, whereas newly diagnosed disease favored TRBV20-1 and TRBJ2-1. Compared with newly diagnosed patients, patients with persistent Graves' disease had lower TCR Shannon entropy and fewer highly expanded clones, which suggests clonal expansion. The small sample size was acknowledged by the authors as a limitation that may reduce accuracy.

The sequencing used peripheral blood mononuclear cells (PBMCs), collected when the disease was refractory, from a patient treated with antithyroid drugs. The sequence joins TRBV6-1 to TRBJ1-5, and TRBD1 aligns with 8 junction nucleotides. The sequence came from a female donor with Graves disease. The nucleotides read TGTGCCAGCAGACCGGACAGGGCCGTCCAGCCCCAGCATTTT. The encoded protein is CASRPDRAVQPQHF.